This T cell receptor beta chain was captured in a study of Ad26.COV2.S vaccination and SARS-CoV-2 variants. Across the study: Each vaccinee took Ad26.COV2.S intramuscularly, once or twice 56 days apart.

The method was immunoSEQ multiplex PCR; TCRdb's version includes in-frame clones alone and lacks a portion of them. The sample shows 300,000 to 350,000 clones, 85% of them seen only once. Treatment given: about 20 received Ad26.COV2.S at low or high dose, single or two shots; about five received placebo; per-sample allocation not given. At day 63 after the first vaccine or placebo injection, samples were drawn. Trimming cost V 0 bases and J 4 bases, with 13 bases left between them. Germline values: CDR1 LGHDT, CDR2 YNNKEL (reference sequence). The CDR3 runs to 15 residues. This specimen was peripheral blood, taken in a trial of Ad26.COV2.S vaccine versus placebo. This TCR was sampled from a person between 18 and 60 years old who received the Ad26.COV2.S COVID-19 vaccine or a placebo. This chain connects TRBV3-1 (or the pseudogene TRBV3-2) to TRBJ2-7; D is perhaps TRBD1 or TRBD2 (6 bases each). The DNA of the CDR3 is TGTGCCAGCAGCCAAGATCGGACGGGGGCATACGAGCAGTACTTC. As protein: CASSQDRTGAYEQYF.